This section outlines one T cell receptor (beta chain) sequence together with its context. Repertoires were generated with immunoSEQ multiplex PCR, while TCRdb's copy carries only in-frame clones and drops some. The sample holds more than 550,000 clones, approximately 85% seen once. The CDR3 has 14 residues. Trimming took 2 bases from V and 9 from J; bases not matched to a gene: 7. The germline CDR1 and CDR2 sequences are SGHNT and YYREEE (reference sequence). This sample was taken from a study of shared T cell receptors in the human thymus. This sample was shared with a second study, whose subject was human thymus T cells. That work contributes: Infants served as donors; they were healthy and Finnish and were having corrective surgery for congenital heart defects. Resections from corrective heart surgery supplied the thymus tissue. What appeared biased in thymic and blood repertoires was the usage of V and J genes. Related research described thymic repertoires that were highly overlapping among unrelated individuals.

Specimen: thymocytes. The origin of this receptor is a girl in the first two years of life with a congenital heart defect. The genes are TRBV5-4 and TRBJ2-1; 8 bases line up with TRBD2. The CDR3: CASSLRGGCGEQFF. CDR3 sequence (DNA): TGTGCCAGCAGCTTACGGGGGGGTTGCGGTGAGCAGTTCTTC.